Following are 22 T cell receptor beta chains from one sample sequenced in a study of blood T cell repertoires in COVID-19. The assay was immunoSEQ multiplex PCR, and TCRdb's table has in-frame clones only and misses some. This table has 400,000 to 450,000 clones, around 91% appearing once. Source material: PBMCs or T cells enriched from blood (not recorded which). The receptor source for this set is a man aged 25 to 40 who had recovered from COVID-19.

This clone has only one observation. V and J are TRBV5-6 and TRBJ1-2; D is unresolved. The CDR3 totals 11 residues. Germline V CDR1 and CDR2: SGHDT, YYEEEE. The germline V and J ends were trimmed by 4 bases and 8 bases, with 9 bases remaining between them. In DNA, the CDR3 is TGTGCCAGCAGCCGAGGGATGGGCTACACCTTC. Amino acid sequence: CASSRGMGYTF. Using reference TRBV5-6 and TRBJ1-2 for the parts outside the CDR3, the full variable domain is DAGVTQSPTHLIKTRGQQVTLRCSPKSGHDTVSWYQQALGQGPQFIFQYYEEEERQRGNFPDRFSGHQFPNYSSELNVNALLLGDSALYLCASSRGMGYTFGSGTRLTVV.

The CDR3 DNA follows: TGTGCCAGCAGTTACTCGGGCAGGGGGCCGTACGAGCAGTACTTC. Encoded protein: CASSYSGRGPYEQYF. The chain recombines TRBV6-5 with TRBJ2-7, with 8 bases matching TRBD1. This CDR3 comprises 15 residues. Losses at the gene ends were 0 bases for V and 4 bases for J; bases not matched to a gene: 5. Germline V gene sequence: CDR1 MNHEY, CDR2 SVGAGI.

V and J are TRBV9 and TRBJ2-5, with TRBD2 matching over 11 bases. Germline V gene data show CDR1 as SGDLS and CDR2 as YYNGEE. Trimming at V came to 1 base and at J to 2 bases, leaving 4 bases not matched to a gene. CDR3 size: 16 residues. CDR3 DNA sequence: TGTGCCAGCAGCGTATATACTAGCGGGGGTCAAGAGACCCAGTACTTC. This codes for CASSVYTSGGQETQYF.

CDR3 protein: CATSASGQGREETQYF. The CDR3 nucleotides are TGTGCCACCAGTGCCTCGGGACAGGGACGGGAGGAGACCCAGTACTTC. The chain uses TRBV24-1 and TRBJ2-5, with 9 bases identical to TRBD1. V was pared by 5 bases and J by 5 bases, with 11 bases of the junction left unmatched. The CDR3 spans 16 residues. Per germline, CDR1 KGHDR and CDR2 SFDVKD.

This clone came up once. V is TRBV2 and J is TRBJ2-5; the D gene is possibly TRBD2 (6 bases). The CDR3 has 13 residues. Trimming took off 6 bases at V and 2 bases at J, with 10 bases between the two ends. Germline loops: CDR1 SNHLY, CDR2 FYNNEI. CDR3 nucleotides: TGTGCCAGCAGCCCGGGAGTACAAGAGACCCAGTACTTC. Translated, it gives CASSPGVQETQYF.

V gene TRBV2 combines with J gene TRBJ2-2, with TRBD2 matching over 11 bases. Trimming at V came to 2 bases and at J to 7 bases, leaving 6 bases not matched to a gene. The CDR3 is 16 amino acids. In germline, CDR1 is SNHLY, CDR2 FYNNEI. The CDR3 loop reads CASSEWGLAGGGELFF. CDR3 bases: TGTGCCAGCAGTGAATGGGGGCTAGCGGGAGGCGGGGAGCTGTTTTTT.

The gene calls are TRBV28 and TRBJ1-4, with D perhaps matching TRBD1 (5 bases). The germline V and J ends were trimmed by 4 bases and 0 bases, with 9 bases remaining between them. Germline V CDR1 and CDR2: MDHEN, SYDVKM. This CDR3 is 15 amino acids long. The DNA of the CDR3 is TGTGCCAGCAGTTCCGGGGGTGCAACTAATGAAAAACTGTTTTTT. Protein product: CASSSGGATNEKLFF.

The chain couples TRBV5-1 to TRBJ2-7; 8 nucleotides match TRBD1. J was trimmed by 3 bases and V by 2 bases; bases with no gene match: 4. Germline CDR1 is SGHRS and CDR2 is YFSETQ. This CDR3 contains 14 residues. The CDR3 DNA follows: TGCGCCAGCAGCTTTGGACAGGGTCTCTACGAGCAGTACTTC. The encoded protein is CASSFGQGLYEQYF.

This chain connects TRBV11-2 to TRBJ2-7; TRBD1 matches 10 bases. Germline CDR1 is SGHAT and CDR2 is FQNNGV. The CDR3 totals 12 residues. V lost 4 bases, J lost 8 bases, and 2 bases stayed unmatched. The CDR3 bases are TGTGCCAGCAGCTCGACAGGGGGCAAGCAGTACTTC. This gives the protein CASSSTGGKQYF. Complete variable domain (other parts from reference TRBV11-2 and TRBJ2-7): EAGVAQSPRYKIIEKRQSVAFWCNPISGHATLYWYQQILGQGPKLLIQFQNNGVVDDSQLPKDRFSAERLKGVDSTLKIQPAKLEDSAVYLCASSSTGGKQYFGPGTRLTVT.

The J gene is TRBJ2-6, the V gene TRBV28; D is possibly TRBD2 (6 bases). From germline, CDR1 is MDHEN and CDR2 SYDVKM. This CDR3 is 18 amino acids long. V lost 5 bases and J lost 0, with 17 bases in between. This CDR3 is CASSPGTSQSSGANVLTF. The CDR3 DNA is TGTGCCAGCAGTCCAGGGACTTCCCAGAGCTCTGGGGCCAACGTCCTGACTTTC.

The J gene is TRBJ2-5, the V gene TRBV19; the D gene is possibly TRBD1 (5 bases). The CDR3 is 15 amino acids. Germline CDR1 and CDR2: LNHDA and SQIVND (reference sequence). V was clipped by 5 bases and J by 7 bases, with 20 bases between them. The CDR3 loop reads CASSEGAKVSGTQYF. CDR3 coding DNA: TGTGCCAGTAGTGAAGGGGCCAAGGTTTCTGGGACCCAGTACTTC.

V and J are TRBV18 and TRBJ2-4, with 9 bases identical to TRBD2. CDR3 length equals 13 residues. Trimming cost V 6 bases and J 15 bases; bases outside gene matches: 12. Per the germline V gene, CDR1 is KGHSH and CDR2 is LQKENI. For the CDR3, the DNA is TGTGCCAGCTCCCCCAAGCCGTATAGCGGGGGGTACTTC. Translation gives CASSPKPYSGGYF. Filled out from reference TRBV18 and TRBJ2-4, the complete variable domain reads NAGVMQNPRHLVRRRGQEARLRCSPMKGHSHVYWYRQLPEEGLKFMVYLQKENIIDESGMPKERFSAEFPKEGPSILRIQQVVRGDSAAYFCASSPKPYSGGYFGAGTRLSVL.

This chain joins TRBV28 and TRBJ1-6, with TRBD1 as a possible D gene (5 bases). CDR1 and CDR2 from the germline V gene are MDHEN and SYDVKM. The length of the CDR3 is 14 residues. Deletions cut 3 bases from V and 10 bases from J, with 13 bases between. This chain's CDR3 is CASSFRREVSPLHF. CDR3 nucleotides: TGTGCCAGCAGTTTCCGCAGGGAAGTGTCACCCCTCCACTTT.

Regarding this clone: Sequence at one end of the junction differs from germline and may be a read error. This rearrangement joins TRBV28 to TRBJ2-3; 9 nucleotides agree with TRBD1. CDR1 is MDHEN and CDR2 is SYDVKM in the germline V gene. CDR3 length: 17 residues. The CDR3 DNA follows: TGTGCCAGCAGTTTATGGACAGGGGGTATGAGCAAAGATACGCAGTATTTT. This sequence encodes CASSLWTGGMSKDTQYF.

The V call is TRBV25-1, the J call TRBJ1-3; D call uncertain. This CDR3 region has 15 residues. Germline loops: CDR1 MGHDK, CDR2 SYGVNS. Trimming took 2 bases from V and 0 from J, leaving 8 bases between them. CDR3 bases: TGTGCCAGCAGTGAACGACGGGACTCTGGAAACACCATATATTTT. This translates into CASSERRDSGNTIYF.

The rearrangement joins TRBV28 to TRBJ2-7; TRBD1 matches 7 bases. V dropped 6 bases and J dropped 1; count of bases not matched to a gene: 6. Germline loops: CDR1 MDHEN, CDR2 SYDVKM. This CDR3 has 14 amino acids. CDR3 bases: TGTGCCAGCAGCTCCGGGGACAGATCCTACGAGCAGTACTTC. Protein: CASSSGDRSYEQYF.

J is TRBJ2-1 and V is TRBV18; D is undetermined. CDR1 and CDR2 (germline): KGHSH, LQKENI. The CDR3 has 13 amino acids. V dropped 0 bases and J dropped 7 bases, with 7 bases sitting between them. CDR3 nucleotides: TGTGCCAGCTCACCACCGGCTAGGAATGAGCAGTTCTTC. Translated: CASSPPARNEQFF.

This sequence joins TRBV5-1 and TRBJ2-5; a weak D match, TRBD1 (5 bases). Germline V lookup: CDR1 SGHRS, CDR2 YFSETQ. The CDR3 sequence is 13 residues long. V was cut by 4 bases and J by 4 bases, with 11 bases left in between. The CDR3 coding sequence is TGCGCCAGCAGCCCAGGGTTTCGAGAGACCCAGTACTTC. Its protein product is CASSPGFRETQYF.

The rearrangement joins TRBV18 to TRBJ1-4; 9 bases line up with TRBD1. In germline, CDR1 is KGHSH, CDR2 LQKENI. The CDR3 consists of 15 residues. With V trimmed by 3 bases and J by 9 bases, 8 bases remained unmatched. The CDR3 spells CASSPPLGQGKKLFF. In nucleotides, the CDR3 is TGTGCCAGCTCACCGCCCTTGGGACAGGGAAAAAAACTGTTTTTT.

Only one count was recorded for this clone. The rearrangement uses TRBV7-8 and TRBJ2-1; 13 bases are a match to TRBD2. CDR1 is SGHVS, CDR2 FQNEAQ, per germline. With 3 bases clipped from V and 6 bases from J, the junction kept 2 bases outside the gene matches. CDR3 length equals 15 residues. CDR3 nucleotides: TGTGCCAGCAGCTTTTGGACTAGCGGGAGCAATGAGCAGTTCTTC. Its protein is CASSFWTSGSNEQFF.

The J gene is TRBJ2-2, the V gene TRBV5-1, with 9 bases aligning to TRBD2. This CDR3 has 16 residues. V was pared by 4 bases and J by 4 bases, with 8 bases of the junction left unmatched. CDR1 SGHRS and CDR2 YFSETQ come from the germline V gene. CDR3 sequence reads: CASSPTSGSLTGELFF. The CDR3 DNA reads as TGCGCCAGCAGCCCCACTAGCGGGTCACTCACCGGGGAGCTGTTTTTT. Full variable domain (outside the CDR3, taken from reference TRBV5-1 and TRBJ2-2): KAGVTQTPRYLIKTRGQQVTLSCSPISGHRSVSWYQQTPGQGLQFLFEYFSETQRNKGNFPGRFSGRQFSNSRSEMNVSTLELGDSALYLCASSPTSGSLTGELFFGEGSRLTVL.

The CDR3 here is CASSLVLSSYEQYF. The CDR3 DNA is TGTGCCAGCAGCTTAGTCCTGAGCTCCTACGAGCAGTACTTC. The genes are TRBV7-2 and TRBJ2-7; D is uncertain. V was trimmed by 1 base and J by 0 bases, leaving 7 bases between them. The CDR3 contains 14 residues. Germline values: CDR1 SGHTA, CDR2 FQGNSA.